Shown below are 17 T cell receptor beta chains from a single sample sequenced in a study of blood T cell repertoires in COVID-19. Measured with immunoSEQ multiplex PCR; TCRdb has only the in-frame clones, and not every one. This sample has just under 350,000 clones, with about 89% found just once. Sequences were obtained from peripheral blood. These receptors were obtained from a woman between 50 and 59 years old with COVID-19, enrolled during active disease.

As DNA, the CDR3 is TGTGCCAGCAGACCGGGACAGGGAGGTCAGCCCCAGCATTTT. Protein product: CASRPGQGGQPQHF. The chain has TRBV28 and TRBJ1-5, with 9 bases lining up with TRBD1. The CDR3 loop spans 14 amino acids. The junction had 6 bases not matched to a gene; V was cut back by 6 bases and J by 6 bases. Germline CDR1 MDHEN, CDR2 SYDVKM.

The J gene is TRBJ1-4, the V gene TRBV5-6, with 7 bases fitting TRBD1. This CDR3 is 18 amino acids long. Germline assignment: CDR1 SGHDT and CDR2 YYEEEE. The V and J ends lost 0 bases and 2 bases, in that order; junction bases with no gene match: 10. This CDR3 reads CASSLEYEGARTNEKLFF. The DNA for the CDR3 is TGTGCCAGCAGCTTGGAATATGAGGGGGCGCGCACTAATGAAAAACTGTTTTTT.

The chain joins TRBV7-2 to TRBJ2-3; the D gene is possibly TRBD2 (6 bases). Between the trimmed V and J ends, which lost 5 bases and 2 bases, there was a span of 11 bases. In germline, CDR1 is SGHTA, CDR2 FQGNSA. The length of the CDR3 is 14 residues. The CDR3 sequence is CASSPTSFTDTQYF. CDR3 nucleotide sequence: TGTGCCAGCAGCCCGACTAGTTTCACAGATACGCAGTATTTT. Variable domain in full (rest from reference TRBV7-2 and TRBJ2-3): GAGVSQSPSNKVTEKGKDVELRCDPISGHTALYWYRQSLGQGLEFLIYFQGNSAPDKSGLPSDRFSAERTGGSVSTLTIQRTQQEDSAVYLCASSPTSFTDTQYFGPGTRLTVL.

This clone was detected once. The identical CDR3 is also encoded by other nucleotide sequences in the sample. The chain is built from TRBV30 and TRBJ1-4, with D perhaps matching TRBD1 (6 bases). The CDR3 contains 13 residues. Germline CDR1 GTSNPN, CDR2 SVGIG (reference sequence). Trimming shortened V by 5 bases and J by 3 bases, and 10 bases separated the two germline ends. CDR3 nucleotides: TGTGCCTGGCAGACAGGACCTAATGAAAAACTGTTTTTT. Protein product: CAWQTGPNEKLFF.

The chain carries TRBV18 and TRBJ2-7, with no clear D. Per germline, CDR1 KGHSH and CDR2 LQKENI. Trimming stripped 4 bases from V and 7 bases from J, with 17 bases between. This CDR3 has 14 amino acids. The CDR3 protein is CASSRLGGEEEQYF. The CDR3 DNA sequence: TGTGCCAGCTCACGATTGGGTGGAGAGGAGGAGCAGTACTTC.

The rearrangement links TRBV16 to TRBJ2-4; 7 bases are shared with TRBD1. The germline gives CDR1 KGHSY, CDR2 FQNENV. The CDR3 is 14 residues long. Losses at the gene ends were 5 bases for V and 1 base for J; bases not matched to a gene: 2. CDR3 nucleotide sequence: TGTGCCAGCAGCTTGACAGGGGCCAAAAACATTCAGTACTTC. Its translation is CASSLTGAKNIQYF.

The V and J genes are TRBV6-4 and TRBJ2-3, with TRBD2 matching over 7 bases. Germline lookup yields CDR1 MRHNA and CDR2 SNTAGT. The V segment lost 0 bases and the J segment 4 bases; nucleotides outside the gene matches: 10. This CDR3 is built from 17 residues. The CDR3 region has the DNA TGTGCCAGCAGTGACTCCGACTGGCGGGAGTTAGCAGATACGCAGTATTTT. Its translation is CASSDSDWRELADTQYF.

This chain links TRBV4-3 with TRBJ2-3; the D gene is possibly TRBD2 (5 bases). Germline V gives CDR1 LGHNA, CDR2 YSLEER. The CDR3 consists of 17 residues. Trimming stripped 0 bases from V and 1 base from J, with 14 bases between. The CDR3 region is CASSQDIVSAGTDTQYF. The DNA of the CDR3 is TGCGCCAGCAGCCAAGATATCGTTAGCGCTGGCACAGATACGCAGTATTTT.

The chain employs TRBV5-1 and TRBJ2-1; 10 bases are a match to TRBD2. This CDR3 region has 19 residues. The V and J ends lost 2 bases and 0 bases, in that order; junction bases with no gene match: 11. Germline CDR1 and CDR2: SGHRS and YFSETQ. CDR3: CASSFWTSGGLSSYNEQFF. CDR3 bases: TGCGCCAGCAGCTTTTGGACTAGCGGCGGATTGAGCTCCTACAATGAGCAGTTCTTC.

V and J are TRBV5-3 and TRBJ2-7; maybe TRBD2 (6 bases). TRBV5-3 is designated an ORF whose function remains uncertain. The CDR3 has 14 amino acids. V was clipped by 1 base and J by 2 bases, with 10 bases between them. The CDR3 DNA sequence: TGTGCCAGAAGCTTGTTGTGGGAGGCCTACGAGCAGTACTTC. Amino acids: CARSLLWEAYEQYF.

The chain combines TRBV28 with TRBJ2-1; D is unresolved. Germline CDR1 reads MDHEN; CDR2 reads SYDVKM. The CDR3 is made up of 12 amino acids. The V gene lost 3 bases and the J gene lost 8 bases, with 8 bases spanning the gap. The chain's CDR3 is CASSFAAYEQFF. DNA for the CDR3: TGTGCCAGCAGTTTCGCAGCGTATGAGCAGTTCTTC.

V gene TRBV7-9 combines with J gene TRBJ1-3; TRBD1 aligns across 7 bases. CDR3 length equals 18 residues. V gave up 1 base and J gave up 0 bases; unmatched junction bases: 9. CDR1 is SEHNR and CDR2 is FQNEAQ in the germline V gene (reference sequence). CDR3 protein: CASSLGVRGAISGNTIYF. The CDR3 DNA reads TGTGCCAGCAGCTTAGGCGTCAGGGGGGCGATCTCTGGAAACACCATATATTTT. The complete variable domain, with remaining parts taken from reference TRBV7-9 and TRBJ1-3, reads DTGVSQNPRHKITKRGQNVTFRCDPISEHNRLYWYRQTLGQGPEFLTYFQNEAQLEKSRLLSDRFSAERPKGSFSTLEIQRTEQGDSAMYLCASSLGVRGAISGNTIYFGEGSWLTVV.

The gene calls are TRBV5-5 and TRBJ1-2; 8 nucleotides line up with TRBD1. The CDR3 contains 13 residues. Germline lookup yields CDR1 SGHKS and CDR2 YYEKEE (reference sequence). The ends lost 0 bases at V and 7 bases at J; junction bases unmatched: 2. The CDR3 DNA reads TGTGCCAGCAGCTTGGGGACAGGGTCTGGCTACACCTTC. The encoded protein is CASSLGTGSGYTF.

V is TRBV11-2 and J is TRBJ2-1; D possibly corresponds to TRBD2 (5 bases). The CDR3 covers 15 residues. Germline lookup yields CDR1 SGHAT and CDR2 FQNNGV. The ends were cut back, 3 bases at V and 0 bases at J, with 9 bases in the middle. As DNA, the CDR3 is TGTGCCAGCAGCTTCGGGGTGCGCTCCTACAATGAGCAGTTCTTC. Protein sequence: CASSFGVRSYNEQFF.

The chain employs TRBV5-4 and TRBJ1-1; perhaps TRBD1 as D (5 bases). The germline V gene has CDR1 SGHNT and CDR2 YYREEE (reference sequence). This CDR3 contains 16 residues. Trimming took 4 bases from V and 0 from J, leaving 16 bases between them. The CDR3 region has the DNA TGTGCCAGCAGCCTAAGACCGACAGACATGAACACTGAAGCTTTCTTT. Amino acid sequence: CASSLRPTDMNTEAFF. The full variable domain, its missing parts supplied by reference TRBV5-4 and TRBJ1-1, is ETGVTQSPTHLIKTRGQQVTLRCSSQSGHNTVSWYQQALGQGPQFIFQYYREEENGRGNFPPRFSGLQFPNYSSELNVNALELDDSALYLCASSLRPTDMNTEAFFGQGTRLTVV.

This rearrangement joins TRBV11-2 to TRBJ2-7; no reliable D call. CDR1 and CDR2 (germline): SGHAT, FQNNGV. The V gene lost 2 bases and the J gene lost 3 bases, with 5 bases spanning the gap. CDR3 length equals 12 residues. CDR3 sequence reads: CASSLNIYEQYF. DNA for the CDR3: TGTGCCAGCAGCTTAAATATCTACGAGCAGTACTTC.

The rearrangement uses TRBV12-5 and TRBJ2-3, with D perhaps matching TRBD2 (5 bases). Germline CDR1 and CDR2: LGHNT and FRNRAP. The CDR3 has 17 residues. With 6 bases removed from V and 0 bases from J, the gap between germline ends came to 19 bases. CDR3 residues: CASGYALGSASTDTQYF. Written as DNA, the CDR3 is TGTGCTAGTGGCTACGCCTTGGGGAGCGCCAGCACAGATACGCAGTATTTT.